Following are 19 T cell receptor beta chains from one sample sequenced in a study of early stage breast cancer tumors. Clones were read by immunoSEQ multiplex PCR, and TCRdb kept only the in-frame ones, dropping some. The data show about 72,000 clones, 65% to 85% seen once. The material sequenced was blood. The receptor source for this set is a person between 55 and 70 years old with breast cancer.

The V call is TRBV7-9, the J call TRBJ1-6; no clear D gene. CDR3 length equals 16 residues. Germline CDR1 and CDR2: SEHNR and FQNEAQ (reference sequence). The V gene lost 2 bases and the J gene lost 6 bases, with 14 bases spanning the gap. The CDR3 reads CASSLSNGGRNSPLHF. The CDR3 DNA reads as TGTGCCAGCAGCTTATCAAATGGTGGTCGTAATTCACCCCTCCACTTT. Full variable domain (outside the CDR3, taken from reference TRBV7-9 and TRBJ1-6): DTGVSQNPRHKITKRGQNVTFRCDPISEHNRLYWYRQTLGQGPEFLTYFQNEAQLEKSRLLSDRFSAERPKGSFSTLEIQRTEQGDSAMYLCASSLSNGGRNSPLHFGNGTRLTVT.

V is TRBV27 and J is TRBJ1-2; no firm D call. Germline CDR1 MNHEY, CDR2 SMNVEV (reference sequence). The CDR3 contains 13 residues. V dropped 2 bases and J dropped 6 bases, with 10 bases sitting between them. CDR3 in amino acids: CASSLGGYDGYTF. The DNA of the CDR3 is TGTGCCAGCAGTTTAGGAGGGTATGATGGCTACACCTTC.

The CDR3 sequence is CASRQLDTQYF. The CDR3 region has the DNA TGTGCCAGCAGGCAGTTAGATACGCAGTATTTT. The chain is built from TRBV6-5 and TRBJ2-3; D unclear. With 6 bases removed from V and 5 bases from J, the gap between germline ends came to 6 bases. CDR1 is MNHEY and CDR2 is SVGAGI in the germline V gene. The CDR3 length is 11 residues.

Only one count was recorded for this clone. The chain joins TRBV19 to TRBJ2-3; D call uncertain. With 7 bases removed from V and 0 bases from J, the gap between germline ends came to 11 bases. The CDR3 consists of 14 residues. CDR1 and CDR2 (germline): LNHDA, SQIVND (reference sequence). CDR3 amino acids: CASTRGLSTDTQYF. In nucleotides, the CDR3 is TGTGCCAGTACCCGCGGCCTTAGCACAGATACGCAGTATTTT.

The chain recombines TRBV18 with TRBJ2-7, with 12 bases fitting TRBD1. The CDR3 is 16 amino acids. CDR1 and CDR2 from the germline V gene are KGHSH and LQKENI. J gave up 6 bases and V 5 bases, and 11 bases lay outside the gene matches. The CDR3: CASSFWDRGRMGEQYF. In nucleotides, the CDR3 is TGTGCCAGCTCATTTTGGGACAGGGGGCGTATGGGCGAGCAGTACTTC.

This chain uses TRBV6-5 with TRBJ2-5; D remains ambiguous. This CDR3 is built from 15 residues. Germline CDR1 is MNHEY and CDR2 is SVGAGI. Trimming shortened V by 2 bases and J by 1 base, and 11 bases separated the two germline ends. Written as DNA, the CDR3 is TGTGCCAGCAGTTACGGGTTAGGCCGCCAAGAGACCCAGTACTTC. The encoded protein is CASSYGLGRQETQYF.

The CDR3 DNA sequence: TGTGCCAGCAGCCGTAAACCCAACAACCTAGCGGGAGGGTCCTACAATGAGCAGTTCTTC. Protein: CASSRKPNNLAGGSYNEQFF. This chain links TRBV27 with TRBJ2-1, with 12 positions matching TRBD2. The germline V gene encodes CDR1 MNHEY and CDR2 SMNVEV (reference sequence). V gave up 6 bases and J gave up 1 base; unmatched junction bases: 16. The length of the CDR3 is 20 residues.

This chain uses TRBV6-6 with TRBJ2-5; D uncertain. The DNA end lines up better with TRBJ2-7; the J call may be wrong. This CDR3 has 11 amino acids. CDR1 is MNHNY, CDR2 SVGAGI, per germline (reference sequence). CDR3 sequence: CASSYSDEQYF. The CDR3 DNA reads TGTGCCAGCAGTTACTCTGACGAGCAGTACTTC.

The CDR3 region is CASSGLADSPLHF. In nucleotides, the CDR3 is TGTGCCAGCAGCGGGCTGGCAGATTCACCCCTCCACTTT. This chain uses TRBV5-6 with TRBJ1-6; D gene ambiguous. Germline CDR1 and CDR2: SGHDT and YYEEEE. CDR3 length: 13 residues. V lost 4 bases and J lost 8, with 10 bases in between.

This clone was picked up a small number of times. The J gene is TRBJ2-7, the V gene TRBV29-1; perhaps D is TRBD1 or TRBD2 (5 bases each). Germline V gene sequence: CDR1 SQVTM, CDR2 ANQGSEA. V lost 3 bases and J lost 2, with 11 bases in between. The CDR3 is 13 residues long. CDR3 nucleotide sequence: TGCAGCGTTGAGGGGACGGGCACCTACGAGCAGTACTTC. It yields the protein CSVEGTGTYEQYF.

The gene calls are TRBV2 and TRBJ2-7; D might be TRBD1 or TRBD2, each matching 5 bases. Per germline, CDR1 SNHLY and CDR2 FYNNEI. The ends were cut back, 7 bases at V and 2 bases at J, with 15 bases in the middle. The CDR3 loop spans 14 amino acids. The DNA for the CDR3 is TGTGCCAGCAAAAGGGGATGGGGGACCTACGAGCAGTACTTC. Translated: CASKRGWGTYEQYF.

The gene calls are TRBV18 and TRBJ2-5; the D is unclear. The CDR3 spans 11 residues. V was trimmed by 4 bases and J by 7 bases, leaving 7 bases between them. From germline, CDR1 is KGHSH and CDR2 LQKENI. For the CDR3, the DNA is TGTGCCAGCTCACGGCTTGGGACCCAGTACTTC. Its protein product is CASSRLGTQYF.

The V gene is TRBV5-5, the J gene TRBJ2-7, with 7 bases fitting TRBD1. From germline, CDR1 is SGHKS and CDR2 YYEKEE (reference sequence). V was pared by 4 bases and J by 4 bases, with 8 bases of the junction left unmatched. This CDR3 contains 14 residues. This CDR3 reads CASSPTGLAYEQYF. CDR3 nucleotide sequence: TGTGCCAGCAGCCCGACAGGGCTAGCATACGAGCAGTACTTC. Looking up the rest from reference TRBV5-5 and TRBJ2-7 gives the full variable domain: DAGVTQSPTHLIKTRGQQVTLRCSPISGHKSVSWYQQVLGQGPQFIFQYYEKEERGRGNFPDRFSARQFPNYSSELNVNALLLGDSALYLCASSPTGLAYEQYFGPGTRLTVT.

The chain joins TRBV6-5 to TRBJ2-1, with a possible D match to TRBD1 (6 bases). Per germline, CDR1 MNHEY and CDR2 SVGAGI. V was cut by 11 bases and J by 13 bases, with 9 bases left in between. The CDR3 runs 8 residues. The CDR3 here is CAEDSQFF. The CDR3 bases are TGTGCCGAGGACAGTCAGTTCTTC.

The count of this clone is one. The CDR3 nucleotides read TGCGCCAGCAGATACGGGTCTGGGGCCAACGTCCTGACTTTC. Its protein is CASRYGSGANVLTF. The rearrangement uses TRBV5-1 and TRBJ2-6, with D hard to call. CDR1 is SGHRS and CDR2 is YFSETQ in the germline V gene. Trimming stripped 5 bases from V and 1 base from J, with 7 bases between. The CDR3 length is 14 residues.

The CDR3 coding sequence is TGCGCCAGCAGCTCCGGTACAACTGCAGATACGCAGTATTTT. Translated, it gives CASSSGTTADTQYF. V and J are TRBV5-1 and TRBJ2-3, with D unresolved. The CDR3 sequence is 14 residues long. Looked up from germline, CDR1 is SGHRS and CDR2 is YFSETQ. V was cut by 3 bases and J by 4 bases, with 12 bases left in between. Full variable domain (remainder filled in from reference TRBV5-1 and TRBJ2-3): KAGVTQTPRYLIKTRGQQVTLSCSPISGHRSVSWYQQTPGQGLQFLFEYFSETQRNKGNFPGRFSGRQFSNSRSEMNVSTLELGDSALYLCASSSGTTADTQYFGPGTRLTVL.

The J gene is TRBJ1-5, the V gene TRBV19; D remains ambiguous. V lost 1 base to trimming and J lost 6 bases, with 4 bases between them. The CDR3 consists of 12 residues. CDR1 is LNHDA, CDR2 SQIVND, per germline (reference sequence). DNA for the CDR3: TGTGCCAGTAGTATAGCGGGTCAGCCCCAGCATTTT. It codes for CASSIAGQPQHF.

This clone is a singleton in its sample. The J gene is TRBJ2-6, the V gene TRBV5-1; 10 bases are shared with TRBD1. The V segment lost 5 bases and the J segment 5 bases; nucleotides outside the gene matches: 10. The germline V gene encodes CDR1 SGHRS and CDR2 YFSETQ. This CDR3 contains 17 residues. CDR3 region: CASRAWGTGVWANVLTF. The CDR3 region has the DNA TGCGCCAGCAGGGCCTGGGGGACAGGGGTCTGGGCCAACGTCCTGACTTTC.

The V call is TRBV30, the J call TRBJ2-2; 7 bases agree with TRBD2. CDR3 size: 17 residues. V was pared by 6 bases and J by 0 bases, with 13 bases of the junction left unmatched. Germline V gene lookup returns CDR1 GTSNPN and CDR2 SVGIG (reference sequence). The DNA for the CDR3 is TGTGCCTGTCCTAAAGTGGTCGGGAGGACGAACACCGGGGAGCTGTTTTTT. Residues: CACPKVVGRTNTGELFF. Drawing the rest from reference TRBV30 and TRBJ2-2, the complete variable domain is SQTIHQWPATLVQPVGSPLSLECTVEGTSNPNLYWYRQAAGRGLQLLFYSVGIGQISSEVPQNLSASRPQDRQFILSSKKLLLSDSGFYLCACPKVVGRTNTGELFFGEGSRLTVL.